Below are 17 T cell receptor beta chains sequenced from a single sample in a study of T cell responses to AZD1222 COVID-19 vaccine. TCRdb keeps only in-frame clones here, not all; method: immunoSEQ multiplex PCR. The sample lists about 93,000 clones; 80% to 90% were seen once. This specimen consisted of peripheral blood, obtained 28 days after the second AZD1222 dose. Receptors originate from an adult who received the AZD1222 COVID-19 vaccine.

The V gene is TRBV10-3, the J gene TRBJ2-7, with D possibly TRBD1 on 6 matching bases. V lost 4 bases, J lost 2 bases, and 9 bases lay in between. Germline CDR1 and CDR2: ENHRY and SYGVKD. This CDR3 is 13 amino acids long. Here the CDR3 reads CAISVQGAYEQYF. The CDR3 DNA reads as TGTGCCATCAGTGTACAGGGCGCCTACGAGCAGTACTTC.

This clone occurred once. This chain's CDR3 is CASSLSWGIPQHF. CDR3 DNA: TGTGCCAGCAGCTTATCTTGGGGAATTCCCCAGCATTTT. The V and J genes are TRBV7-2 and TRBJ1-5; D not certain. Germline loops: CDR1 SGHTA, CDR2 FQGNSA. This CDR3 region has 13 residues. The V end was cut by 2 bases, the J end by 10 bases, with 12 bases between.

This clone was counted a single time. The chain is built from TRBV7-3 and TRBJ2-1, with TRBD1 matching over 8 bases. V was clipped by 6 bases and J by 5 bases; unmatched bases: 3. CDR1 SGHTA and CDR2 FQGTGA come from the germline V gene. This CDR3 contains 13 residues. CDR3 amino acids: CASSLDRDNEQFF. CDR3 in DNA: TGTGCCAGCAGTTTGGACAGGGACAATGAGCAGTTCTTC.

The rearrangement joins TRBV5-1 to TRBJ2-5, with TRBD1 matching over 9 bases. Per germline, CDR1 SGHRS and CDR2 YFSETQ. This CDR3 is 16 amino acids long. Losses at the gene ends were 1 base for V and 4 bases for J; bases not matched to a gene: 8. The CDR3 coding sequence is TGCGCCAGCAGCTTGAGGGTCGGGACAGGGCGAGAGACCCAGTACTTC. Protein product: CASSLRVGTGRETQYF.

V and J are TRBV4-2 and TRBJ2-5, with TRBD2 matching 7 bases. Germline CDR1 reads LGHNA; CDR2 reads YNFKEQ. CDR3 size: 15 residues. J was trimmed by 4 bases and V by 1 base; bases with no gene match: 6. CDR3 sequence reads: CASSQGGSVAETQYF. The CDR3 coding sequence is TGTGCCAGCAGCCAAGGCGGGAGTGTCGCAGAGACCCAGTACTTC.

The genes are TRBV2 and TRBJ1-2, with TRBD1 matching 10 bases. Trimming at V came to 4 bases and at J to 5 bases, leaving 4 bases not matched to a gene. Germline V gene lookup returns CDR1 SNHLY and CDR2 FYNNEI. This CDR3 spans 14 amino acids. CDR3 sequence: CASSGQGAEYGYTF. CDR3 nucleotide sequence: TGTGCCAGCAGTGGACAGGGGGCCGAGTATGGCTACACCTTC.

With regard to this clone: The same CDR3 arises from other DNA sequences in this sample as well. This chain links TRBV6-5 with TRBJ1-4; the match to TRBD1 covers 7 bases. With V trimmed by 2 bases and J by 6 bases, 3 bases remained unmatched. Looked up from germline, CDR1 is MNHEY and CDR2 is SVGAGI. The CDR3 is 14 amino acids. This CDR3 is CASSYTRGDEKLFF. Here the CDR3 DNA reads TGTGCCAGCAGTTACACCAGGGGGGATGAAAAACTGTTTTTT.

The chain has TRBV11-2 and TRBJ2-1; the match to TRBD2 covers 10 bases. CDR1 is SGHAT, CDR2 FQNNGV, per germline. There are 16 residues in the CDR3. The V segment lost 5 bases and the J segment 3 bases; nucleotides outside the gene matches: 7. The CDR3 DNA reads TGTGCCAGCAGCCCGCCGGGACTAGCGAACTACAATGAGCAGTTCTTC. This codes for CASSPPGLANYNEQFF.

In this sample, this clone turned up a few times. The genes are TRBV6-5 and TRBJ1-2; tentatively, D is TRBD1 (5 bases). CDR1 is MNHEY and CDR2 is SVGAGI in the germline V gene. The CDR3 has 14 amino acids. V was pared by 7 bases and J by 3 bases, with 15 bases between. The CDR3 sequence is CASTPHGDDYGYTF. The DNA of the CDR3 is TGTGCCAGCACCCCCCACGGGGACGACTATGGCTACACCTTC.

This clone turned up a few times. The V gene is TRBV6-2 or TRBV6-3, the J gene TRBJ2-2; perhaps TRBD1 as D (6 bases). The CDR3 runs to 13 residues. The germline V gene encodes CDR1 MNHEY and CDR2 SVGEGT. V was pared by 2 bases and J by 5 bases, with 6 bases between. The CDR3 protein is CASSYTGTGELFF. CDR3 sequence (DNA): TGTGCCAGCAGTTACACAGGGACCGGGGAGCTGTTTTTT.

This chain uses TRBV4-2 with TRBJ1-2; D is uncertain. CDR1 and CDR2 from the germline V gene are LGHNA and YNFKEQ. Trimming took off 4 bases at V and 1 base at J, with 10 bases between the two ends. The CDR3 extends over 14 amino acids. Here the CDR3 reads CASSPGEDNYGYTF. The CDR3 bases are TGTGCCAGCAGCCCCGGGGAAGATAACTATGGCTACACCTTC.

The chain joins TRBV5-8 to TRBJ1-3; no reliable D call. CDR1 and CDR2 from the germline V gene are SGHTS and YDEGEE. This CDR3 comprises 12 residues. V was shortened by 0 bases and J by 4 bases, with 2 bases between the two germline ends. The CDR3 region is CASSLDGNTIYF. The CDR3 nucleotides read TGTGCCAGCAGCTTGGACGGAAACACCATATATTTT.

V is TRBV7-9 and J is TRBJ2-1; 7 bases are a match to TRBD2. Trimming removed 2 bases from V and 5 bases from J; junction bases left unmatched: 6. The CDR3 is 15 amino acids. Germline values: CDR1 SEHNR, CDR2 FQNEAQ (reference sequence). DNA of the CDR3: TGTGCCAGCAGCTTACGCCAGCGGGATAACAATGAGCAGTTCTTC. It translates to CASSLRQRDNNEQFF.

The chain recombines TRBV6-6 with TRBJ2-7; D unresolved. V was shortened by 6 bases and J by 4 bases, with 10 bases between the two germline ends. Per the germline V gene, CDR1 is MNHNY and CDR2 is SVGAGI (reference sequence). The length of the CDR3 is 12 residues. The CDR3 nucleotides are TGTGCCAGCAGCCACTCCCGATACGAGCAGTACTTC. It specifies CASSHSRYEQYF.

V and J are TRBV25-1 and TRBJ2-2; D is ambiguous. CDR3 length: 13 residues. Germline lookup yields CDR1 MGHDK and CDR2 SYGVNS. Trimming stripped 4 bases from V and 5 bases from J, with 8 bases between. This CDR3 is CASSGTGTGELFF. The CDR3 DNA follows: TGTGCCAGCAGTGGGACCGGGACCGGGGAGCTGTTTTTT.

This chain uses TRBV7-9 with TRBJ2-7; 9 nucleotides match TRBD1. The germline gives CDR1 SEHNR, CDR2 FQNEAQ (reference sequence). The CDR3 consists of 17 residues. Trimming took 4 bases from V and 1 from J; bases not matched to a gene: 11. The CDR3 sequence is CASSSPGRGQGSYEQYF. CDR3 bases: TGTGCCAGCAGCTCCCCCGGCCGAGGACAGGGGTCCTACGAGCAGTACTTC. Full variable domain (missing parts from reference TRBV7-9 and TRBJ2-7): DTGVSQNPRHKITKRGQNVTFRCDPISEHNRLYWYRQTLGQGPEFLTYFQNEAQLEKSRLLSDRFSAERPKGSFSTLEIQRTEQGDSAMYLCASSSPGRGQGSYEQYFGPGTRLTVT.

The J gene is TRBJ1-2, the V gene TRBV12-3 or TRBV12-4; 9 nucleotides agree with TRBD1. V was clipped by 6 bases and J by 6 bases; unmatched bases: 5. The CDR3 covers 13 residues. For the CDR3, the DNA is TGTGCCAGCAGCCCACAGGGGGCTCATGGCTACACCTTC. It is translated as CASSPQGAHGYTF.